One TCR beta chain is described in this entry. The record originates from a study of blood T cell repertoires in COVID-19. Study-wide background: The study drew acute and convalescent COVID-19 samples from the United States, Italy and Spain. From T cells, B-cell-depleted T cells, or PBMCs came the material, which was cDNA or gDNA.

Clones were read by immunoSEQ multiplex PCR, and TCRdb kept only the in-frame ones, dropping some. The sample records around 450,000 clones, around 90% being singletons. Participants came from some 26 US areas, aged about 18 to 100 years. The clonotype comes from a man aged 18 to 29 who had recovered from COVID-19. The material sequenced was PBMCs or T cells enriched from blood (not recorded which).

DNA of the CDR3: TGTGCCAGCGGACTAGGGTCGTGGGAGCTGTTTTTT. Its protein product is CASGLGSWELFF. The rearrangement links TRBV28 to TRBJ2-2; 7 bases agree with TRBD2. J lost 9 bases, V lost 8 bases, and 6 bases had no gene match. Germline V CDR1 and CDR2: MDHEN, SYDVKM. The CDR3 has 12 residues. Full variable domain (remainder filled in from reference TRBV28 and TRBJ2-2): DVKVTQSSRYLVKRTGEKVFLECVQDMDHENMFWYRQDPGLGLRLIYFSYDVKMKEKGDIPEGYSVSREKKERFSLILESASTNQTSMYLCASGLGSWELFFGEGSRLTVL.